This section outlines one TCR beta chain sequence together with its context. Its target is unknown. Trimming cost V 2 bases and J 9 bases; bases outside gene matches: 15. This CDR3 contains 17 residues. CDR1 and CDR2 from the germline V gene are MDHEN and SYDVKM. The sample originates from a study of cytomegalovirus exposure and HLA in healthy donors. PCR was performed using 60 Vbeta and 13 Jbeta primers. Produced via immunoSEQ multiplex PCR; TCRdb's table is partial and in-frame only. The sample holds hundreds of thousands of clones, 82% seen once. Study outcomes and limitations: As a later analysis showed, a missense DCLRE1C variant was linked to trimming of TCR beta V- and J-genes. Highly shared sequence variants in one cluster were likely a sequencing artifact.

J is TRBJ1-4 and V is TRBV28; TRBD1 agrees at 7 bases. This sequence originates from a woman in her thirties or forties in good health and CMV-seronegative. Sequencing was carried out using PBMCs. CDR3: CASSLRQGLGSLKKLFF. CDR3 nucleotide sequence: TGTGCCAGCAGTTTAAGACAGGGCCTAGGGTCATTGAAAAAACTGTTTTTT.